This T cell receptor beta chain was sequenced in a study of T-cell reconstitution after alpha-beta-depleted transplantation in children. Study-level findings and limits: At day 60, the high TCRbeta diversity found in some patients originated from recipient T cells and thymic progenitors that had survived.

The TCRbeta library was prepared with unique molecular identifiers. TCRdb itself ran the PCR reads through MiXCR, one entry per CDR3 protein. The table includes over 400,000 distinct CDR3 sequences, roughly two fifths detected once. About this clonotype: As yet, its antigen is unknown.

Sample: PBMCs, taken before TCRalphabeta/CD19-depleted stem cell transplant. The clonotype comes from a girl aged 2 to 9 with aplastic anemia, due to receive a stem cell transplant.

DNA of the CDR3: TGTGCCAGCAGCCATGGGAGAGGGTTTGGGGACAATCAGCCCCAGCATTTT. This translates into CASSHGRGFGDNQPQHF. The chain has TRBV6-1 and TRBJ1-5; D is ambiguous. This CDR3 contains 17 residues. Germline V CDR1 and CDR2: MNHNS, SASEGT. The ends were cut back, 6 bases at V and 3 bases at J, with 21 bases in the middle.